A single sample is the source of the 20 T cell receptor beta chains below, sequenced in a study of T cells in localized non-small cell lung cancer. This table comes from immunoSEQ multiplex PCR, and its TCRdb copy is limited to in-frame clones, with some not included. The table lists about 59,000 clones, 75% to 90% of them singletons. The sample in question was peripheral blood, obtained before any cancer treatment. Source of these receptors: a woman between 35 and 75 years old with stage I lung adenocarcinoma.

V gene TRBV7-9 combines with J gene TRBJ1-1; the D gene is possibly TRBD1 (5 bases). Germline loops: CDR1 SEHNR, CDR2 FQNEAQ (reference sequence). The CDR3 is made up of 16 amino acids. V gave up 2 bases and J gave up 0 bases, with 13 bases separating them. CDR3: CASSLIRGLMNTEAFF. In DNA, the CDR3 is TGTGCCAGCAGCTTAATTCGGGGACTCATGAACACTGAAGCTTTCTTT. Full variable domain (missing parts from reference TRBV7-9 and TRBJ1-1): DTGVSQNPRHKITKRGQNVTFRCDPISEHNRLYWYRQTLGQGPEFLTYFQNEAQLEKSRLLSDRFSAERPKGSFSTLEIQRTEQGDSAMYLCASSLIRGLMNTEAFFGQGTRLTVV.

The chain couples TRBV10-3 to TRBJ1-3; 10 bases are a match to TRBD1. Germline values: CDR1 ENHRY, CDR2 SYGVKD. The CDR3 is made up of 15 amino acids. V lost 8 bases and J lost 5; bases outside the gene matches: 9. The CDR3 nucleotides read TGTGCCATCGGCGGGACAGGGGATGGAAGAAACACCATATATTTT. The encoded protein is CAIGGTGDGRNTIYF.

CDR3 coding DNA: TGTGCCAGCAGCACCGGGACAGGGGCAAAAGAGACCCAGTACTTC. Protein product: CASSTGTGAKETQYF. This chain links TRBV11-2 with TRBJ2-5; 10 bases match TRBD1. From germline, CDR1 is SGHAT and CDR2 FQNNGV. The V and J ends lost 5 bases and 3 bases, in that order; junction bases with no gene match: 6. The CDR3 runs 15 residues.

This chain joins TRBV6-1 and TRBJ2-1, with D unclear. V lost 4 bases and J 2 bases, leaving 12 bases between the germline ends. CDR3 length equals 15 residues. CDR1 is MNHNS and CDR2 is SASEGT in the germline V gene. CDR3 loop: CASSVDEGTYNEQFF. The CDR3 region has the DNA TGTGCCAGCAGTGTTGATGAAGGGACCTACAATGAGCAGTTCTTC.

The chain has TRBV2 and TRBJ2-3, with 7 bases aligning to TRBD2. With V trimmed by 4 bases and J by 1 base, 5 bases remained unmatched. Germline CDR1 is SNHLY and CDR2 is FYNNEI. This CDR3 spans 15 amino acids. CDR3: CASSALRGGTDTQYF. DNA for the CDR3: TGTGCCAGCAGTGCCCTTCGGGGGGGCACAGATACGCAGTATTTT.

This chain uses TRBV5-5 with TRBJ2-2; D may be TRBD1 (6 bases). The germline gives CDR1 SGHKS, CDR2 YYEKEE (reference sequence). There are 15 residues in the CDR3. V was pared by 4 bases and J by 2 bases, with 12 bases between. DNA of the CDR3: TGTGCCAGCAGCCCGAGGACAGATAACACCGGGGAGCTGTTTTTT. It translates to CASSPRTDNTGELFF.

V and J are TRBV5-1 and TRBJ1-1; the D gene is possibly TRBD1 (6 bases). V lost 3 bases to trimming and J lost 6 bases, with 18 bases between them. CDR3 length: 15 residues. The germline gives CDR1 SGHRS, CDR2 YFSETQ. CDR3 sequence (DNA): TGCGCCAGCAGCTCAGGGGCTGGGGAGAGGGCTGAAGCTTTCTTT. This codes for CASSSGAGERAEAFF.

This chain uses TRBV6-1 with TRBJ2-7, with TRBD1 matching 7 bases. Germline lookup yields CDR1 MNHNS and CDR2 SASEGT. V gave up 4 bases and J gave up 4 bases; unmatched junction bases: 10. CDR3 length: 15 amino acids. CDR3 nucleotide sequence: TGTGCCAGCAGTGCCTCTAGGGGGCAGGGGTACGAGCAGTACTTC. It yields the protein CASSASRGQGYEQYF.

This sequence joins TRBV5-4 and TRBJ1-4; D gene uncertain. Germline CDR1 is SGHNT and CDR2 is YYREEE (reference sequence). The CDR3 totals 11 residues. Trimming removed 2 bases at V and 8 bases at J, with 4 bases between. The CDR3 region is CASSFEEKLFF. CDR3 DNA: TGTGCCAGCAGCTTTGAGGAAAAACTGTTTTTT.

The V gene is TRBV7-9, the J gene TRBJ2-7; D is unresolved. The CDR3 sequence is 14 residues long. V was trimmed by 1 base and J by 0 bases, leaving 7 bases between them. CDR1 and CDR2 (germline): SEHNR, FQNEAQ (reference sequence). The CDR3 spells CASSLGLSSYEQYF. The DNA for the CDR3 is TGTGCCAGCAGCTTAGGTCTAAGCTCCTACGAGCAGTACTTC.

V gene TRBV15 combines with J gene TRBJ1-5, with a tentative D call TRBD1 (5 bases). Germline lookup yields CDR1 LNHNV and CDR2 YYDKDF (reference sequence). The CDR3 length is 17 residues. Trimming took off 1 base at V and 1 base at J, with 14 bases between the two ends. The CDR3 bases are TGTGCCACCAGCAGAGCCCCAGGGACGGCAAGCAATCAGCCCCAGCATTTT. This codes for CATSRAPGTASNQPQHF. The variable domain in full, with the rest retrieved from reference TRBV15 and TRBJ1-5, is DAMVIQNPRYQVTQFGKPVTLSCSQTLNHNVMYWYQQKSSQAPKLLFHYYDKDFNNEADTPDNFQSRRPNTSFCFLDIRSPGLGDTAMYLCATSRAPGTASNQPQHFGDGTRLSIL.

The V and J genes are TRBV6-4 and TRBJ1-1, with a weak D call TRBD1 (5 bases). Germline-derived CDR1 and CDR2 are MRHNA and SNTAGT. This CDR3 is built from 14 residues. Trimming took 4 bases from V and 4 from J, leaving 13 bases between them. CDR3 amino acids: CASSAYVGGTEAFF. The CDR3 DNA sequence: TGTGCCAGCAGTGCGTACGTGGGGGGCACTGAAGCTTTCTTT.

The CDR3 coding sequence is TGTGCCATCAGTGAGGGCAGGGATGATGGCTACACCTTC. It specifies CAISEGRDDGYTF. The chain couples TRBV10-3 to TRBJ1-2, with a tentative D call TRBD1 (5 bases). There are 13 residues in the CDR3. Trimming left V 2 bases short and J 6 bases short, with 10 bases between. Germline assignment: CDR1 ENHRY and CDR2 SYGVKD.

This chain links TRBV5-1 with TRBJ2-1; TRBD2 agrees at 12 bases. J was trimmed by 10 bases and V by 4 bases; bases with no gene match: 9. Germline CDR1 reads SGHRS; CDR2 reads YFSETQ. This CDR3 has 15 amino acids. The CDR3 sequence: CASSPRTSGEDEQFF. The CDR3 nucleotides are TGCGCCAGCAGCCCCCGGACTAGCGGGGAGGACGAGCAGTTCTTC.

This clone was detected only once. The rearrangement uses TRBV29-1 and TRBJ1-5; D is uncertain. The germline gives CDR1 SQVTM, CDR2 ANQGSEA. The V end was cut by 4 bases, the J end by 1 base, with 8 bases between. There are 13 residues in the CDR3. The chain's CDR3 is CSVASSSNQPQHF. The CDR3 DNA reads as TGCAGCGTTGCTAGCTCGAGCAATCAGCCCCAGCATTTT.

The chain carries TRBV5-1 and TRBJ1-2; 7 bases align to TRBD1. Germline V gene data show CDR1 as SGHRS and CDR2 as YFSETQ. This CDR3 has 13 residues. The junction had 4 bases not matched to a gene; V was cut back by 3 bases and J by 5 bases. The CDR3: CASSSDRFYGYTF. Written as DNA, the CDR3 is TGCGCCAGCAGCTCGGACAGGTTTTATGGCTACACCTTC.

DNA for the CDR3: TGCAGTGCCACCCGACGCTACACCTTC. It codes for CSATRRYTF. The chain uses TRBV20-1 and TRBJ1-2; D gene ambiguous. The CDR3 runs 9 residues. CDR1 and CDR2 (germline): DFQATT, SNEGSKA (reference sequence). With 6 bases removed from V and 9 bases from J, the gap between germline ends came to 8 bases.

The genes are TRBV19 and TRBJ1-2; no reliable D call. Germline V gives CDR1 LNHDA, CDR2 SQIVND (reference sequence). Trimming stripped 6 bases from V and 7 bases from J, with 15 bases between. The length of the CDR3 is 13 residues. CDR3 bases: TGTGCCAGTAGCACTCACAGTGGGTCTGGCTACACCTTC. This gives the protein CASSTHSGSGYTF.

DNA of the CDR3: TGTGCCTGGAGTGGGACCGGAGACCTTGAAGCTTTCTTT. It yields the protein CAWSGTGDLEAFF. The V call is TRBV30, the J call TRBJ1-1; D remains ambiguous. V was trimmed by 1 base and J by 7 bases, leaving 13 bases between them. CDR3 length: 13 residues. In germline, CDR1 is GTSNPN, CDR2 SVGIG (reference sequence).

V and J are TRBV5-1 and TRBJ1-2; possible D gene TRBD1, 5 bases. With 0 bases removed from V and 5 bases from J, the gap between germline ends came to 8 bases. The length of the CDR3 is 13 residues. Germline assignment: CDR1 SGHRS and CDR2 YFSETQ. The CDR3, as DNA: TGCGCCAGCAGCTTGGATGGGGCATATGGCTACACCTTC. It specifies CASSLDGAYGYTF.